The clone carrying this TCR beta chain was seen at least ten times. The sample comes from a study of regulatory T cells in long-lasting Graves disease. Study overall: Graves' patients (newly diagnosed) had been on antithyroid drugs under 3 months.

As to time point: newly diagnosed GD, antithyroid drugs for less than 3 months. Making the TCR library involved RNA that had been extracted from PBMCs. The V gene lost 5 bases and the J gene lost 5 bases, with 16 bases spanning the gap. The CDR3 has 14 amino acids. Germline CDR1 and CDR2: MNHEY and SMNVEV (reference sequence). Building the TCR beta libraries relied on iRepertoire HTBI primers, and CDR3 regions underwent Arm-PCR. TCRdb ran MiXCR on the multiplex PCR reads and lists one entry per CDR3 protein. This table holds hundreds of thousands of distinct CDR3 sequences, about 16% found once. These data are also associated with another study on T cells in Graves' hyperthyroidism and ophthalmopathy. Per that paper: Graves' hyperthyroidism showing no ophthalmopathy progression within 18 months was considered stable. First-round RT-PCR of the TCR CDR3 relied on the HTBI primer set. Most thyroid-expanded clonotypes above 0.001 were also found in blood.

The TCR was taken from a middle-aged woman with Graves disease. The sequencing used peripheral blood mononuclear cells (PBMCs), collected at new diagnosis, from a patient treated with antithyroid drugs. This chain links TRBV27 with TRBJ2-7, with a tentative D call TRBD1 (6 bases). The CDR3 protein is CASSPQGTNHEQYF. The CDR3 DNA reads TGTGCCAGCAGTCCGCAGGGGACCAACCACGAGCAGTACTTC.